The 23 T cell receptor beta chains presented below share a single source sample, sequenced in a study of T cell responses to AZD1222 COVID-19 vaccine (dated by TCRdb to the early 2020s). The time point label, as the study defines it: about 28 days (+/-7) after the second vaccine dose. Library construction relied on the immunoSEQ multiplex PCR assay. TCRdb took over this immuneACCESS table, retaining in-frame rearrangements with V and J assigned. Such tables are incomplete; in checked studies, under half of the missing clones stem from an unresolved V gene, and the remainder is unexplained. This sample is represented by 180,000 or so clones; roughly 92% of them were singletons. Of the sample, approximately 1.7% falls within the top ten clones. Sample: peripheral blood, taken 28 days after the second AZD1222 dose. All receptors come from an adult who received the AZD1222 COVID-19 vaccine.

This clone was observed a few times. This sequence joins TRBV30 and TRBJ1-5; the D gene is possibly TRBD1 (6 bases). Trimming took off 2 bases at V and 9 bases at J, with 17 bases between the two ends. Looked up from germline, CDR1 is GTSNPN and CDR2 is SVGIG (reference sequence). The CDR3 runs 14 residues. CDR3 in amino acids: CAWSTGGASGPQHF. In DNA form, the CDR3 reads TGTGCCTGGAGTACTGGGGGGGCCTCTGGGCCCCAGCATTTT. The whole variable domain, filled in from reference TRBV30 and TRBJ1-5, reads SQTIHQWPATLVQPVGSPLSLECTVEGTSNPNLYWYRQAAGRGLQLLFYSVGIGQISSEVPQNLSASRPQDRQFILSSKKLLLSDSGFYLCAWSTGGASGPQHFGDGTRLSIL.

The genes are TRBV11-2 and TRBJ2-7, with D possibly being TRBD1 (5 bases). Trimming took off 1 base at V and 0 bases at J, with 13 bases between the two ends. The CDR3 is 16 amino acids. Germline assignment: CDR1 SGHAT and CDR2 FQNNGV. The CDR3 DNA follows: TGTGCCAGCAGCTTAGGGCTGGGGCAGGACTCCTACGAGCAGTACTTC. Translating it yields CASSLGLGQDSYEQYF.

The J gene is TRBJ1-2, the V gene TRBV7-9; tentative D call: TRBD1 (6 bases). There are 14 residues in the CDR3. Per the germline V gene, CDR1 is SEHNR and CDR2 is FQNEAQ (reference sequence). Trimming left V 5 bases short and J 5 bases short, with 15 bases between. For the CDR3, the DNA is TGTGCCAGCAGCCCCTGGGGCCAGGGGTATGGCTACACCTTC. This codes for CASSPWGQGYGYTF.

This chain joins TRBV18 and TRBJ1-2; 7 bases fit TRBD1. After removal of 0 bases from V and 5 bases from J, the junction contained 3 bases not matched to a gene. The CDR3 runs to 14 residues. The germline V gene has CDR1 KGHSH and CDR2 LQKENI. The CDR3 is CASSPPGQPYGYTF. The CDR3 DNA follows: TGTGCCAGCTCACCACCGGGACAGCCGTATGGCTACACCTTC.

A few counts support this clone. The chain carries TRBV2 and TRBJ1-6; D perhaps matches TRBD1 (5 bases). Germline V gene data show CDR1 as SNHLY and CDR2 as FYNNEI. The germline V and J ends were trimmed by 4 bases and 8 bases, with 15 bases remaining between them. The length of the CDR3 is 15 residues. The CDR3 nucleotides are TGTGCCAGCAGTGGGCAGGGTTTGGCGGATTCACCCCTCCACTTT. Protein sequence: CASSGQGLADSPLHF.

The rearrangement links TRBV10-1 to TRBJ2-1, with D possibly being TRBD2 (6 bases). The CDR3 spans 14 residues. The germline V gene has CDR1 WNHNN and CDR2 SYGVQD (reference sequence). V lost 0 bases to trimming and J lost 5 bases, with 8 bases between them. The CDR3 spells CASSESLANNEQFF. The DNA for the CDR3 is TGCGCCAGCAGTGAGTCACTAGCAAACAATGAGCAGTTCTTC.

The chain links TRBV5-8 to TRBJ1-3; D perhaps matches TRBD1 (6 bases). Germline loops: CDR1 SGHTS, CDR2 YDEGEE. The CDR3 covers 15 residues. Trimming stripped 2 bases from V and 7 bases from J, with 16 bases between. In DNA, the CDR3 is TGTGCCAGCAGCTTACAGGGATCTCGTCGGAACACCATATATTTT. Translation: CASSLQGSRRNTIYF.

This chain links TRBV27 with TRBJ2-1; 9 bases map to TRBD1. CDR1 and CDR2 (germline): MNHEY, SMNVEV (reference sequence). The CDR3 contains 16 residues. With 5 bases clipped from V and 8 bases from J, the junction kept 13 bases outside the gene matches. The chain's CDR3 is CASSPATGGLFHEQFF. DNA for the CDR3: TGTGCCAGCAGTCCCGCTACAGGGGGCCTCTTCCATGAGCAGTTCTTC.

This rearrangement joins TRBV19 to TRBJ2-1; TRBD2 agrees at 12 bases. CDR1 and CDR2 (germline): LNHDA, SQIVND (reference sequence). V shed 5 bases, J shed 10 bases, and the junction held 12 bases outside the gene matches. This CDR3 contains 16 residues. The CDR3 coding sequence is TGTGCCAGTAGTCCCGAGACTAGCGGGAGTGGAGCGGAGCAGTTCTTC. The encoded protein is CASSPETSGSGAEQFF.

The genes are TRBV9 and TRBJ1-4; 7 nucleotides align to TRBD1. V shed 3 bases and J 5 bases; nucleotides not matched to a gene: 4. The CDR3 covers 14 residues. Germline V gene sequence: CDR1 SGDLS, CDR2 YYNGEE. CDR3 nucleotide sequence: TGTGCCAGCAGCGCTAGACAGGGCAATGAAAAACTGTTTTTT. As protein: CASSARQGNEKLFF.

V gene TRBV5-1 combines with J gene TRBJ2-5, with 9 bases identical to TRBD1. The germline CDR1 and CDR2 sequences are SGHRS and YFSETQ. CDR3 length: 15 residues. With V trimmed by 0 bases and J by 4 bases, 4 bases remained unmatched. The DNA of the CDR3 is TGCGCCAGCAGCTTGGCCGGGACAGGGAGAGAGACCCAGTACTTC. Its protein is CASSLAGTGRETQYF.

The chain joins TRBV5-1 to TRBJ1-1; D remains ambiguous. Germline V gives CDR1 SGHRS, CDR2 YFSETQ. The CDR3 runs 12 residues. With 5 bases removed from V and 11 bases from J, the gap between germline ends came to 16 bases. Written as DNA, the CDR3 is TGCGCCAGCAGTTCGTCCGGGGTGGGGGCTTTCTTT. Protein: CASSSSGVGAFF.

The J gene is TRBJ1-6, the V gene TRBV27; 9 nucleotides agree with TRBD1. CDR1 and CDR2 from the germline V gene are MNHEY and SMNVEV (reference sequence). After removal of 6 bases from V and 9 bases from J, the junction contained 12 bases not matched to a gene. This CDR3 has 16 amino acids. Here the CDR3 DNA reads TGTGCCAGCAGACCAACGACCGGGACAGGGTCTTCACCCCTCCACTTT. It translates to CASRPTTGTGSSPLHF.

This clone was seen a single time. The chain employs TRBV2 and TRBJ2-5; perhaps TRBD2 as D (6 bases). Germline V CDR1 and CDR2: SNHLY, FYNNEI. The V gene lost 2 bases and the J gene lost 3 bases, with 22 bases spanning the gap. CDR3 size: 18 residues. For the CDR3, the DNA is TGTGCCAGCAGTGAAAAGGTCGGGCCTAGCGTTGGAAAAGAGACCCAGTACTTC. Encoded protein: CASSEKVGPSVGKETQYF.

The rearrangement joins TRBV5-4 to TRBJ1-1, with 7 bases aligning to TRBD1. This CDR3 has 16 residues. J gave up 1 base and V 3 bases, and 9 bases lay outside the gene matches. The germline gives CDR1 SGHNT, CDR2 YYREEE (reference sequence). The CDR3 sequence: CASSSTTGPGNTEAFF. CDR3 sequence (DNA): TGTGCCAGCAGCTCGACGACAGGGCCAGGGAACACTGAAGCTTTCTTT. Together with reference TRBV5-4 and TRBJ1-1, the CDR3 gives the full variable domain: ETGVTQSPTHLIKTRGQQVTLRCSSQSGHNTVSWYQQALGQGPQFIFQYYREEENGRGNFPPRFSGLQFPNYSSELNVNALELDDSALYLCASSSTTGPGNTEAFFGQGTRLTVV.

The CDR3 spells CASSPRGSLAKNIQYF. In DNA, the CDR3 is TGTGCCAGCAGTCCCCGGGGCAGTCTAGCCAAAAACATTCAGTACTTC. The chain has TRBV5-5 and TRBJ2-4, with D possibly being TRBD1 or TRBD2 (5 bases each). The V gene lost 5 bases and the J gene lost 0 bases, with 15 bases spanning the gap. The CDR3 runs 16 residues. Germline values: CDR1 SGHKS, CDR2 YYEKEE (reference sequence).

This clone was detected once. This rearrangement joins TRBV30 to TRBJ2-5; TRBD1 matches at 12 bases. V shed 1 base and J 6 bases; nucleotides not matched to a gene: 9. Per the germline V gene, CDR1 is GTSNPN and CDR2 is SVGIG (reference sequence). CDR3 length: 16 amino acids. This CDR3 reads CAWSGLGTGGLKTQYF. For the CDR3, the DNA is TGTGCCTGGAGTGGCCTCGGGACAGGGGGCCTTAAGACCCAGTACTTC.

The J gene is TRBJ2-5, the V gene TRBV2; 11 nucleotides line up with TRBD1. Per the germline V gene, CDR1 is SNHLY and CDR2 is FYNNEI. The CDR3 is 15 amino acids. V lost 6 bases, J lost 6 bases, and 9 bases stayed unmatched. The CDR3 region is CASSQLGDRGKTQYF. The CDR3 region has the DNA TGTGCCAGCAGCCAACTTGGGGACAGGGGGAAGACCCAGTACTTC.

The chain links TRBV7-2 to TRBJ2-3; 8 bases are shared with TRBD2. Germline lookup yields CDR1 SGHTA and CDR2 FQGNSA. V lost 0 bases to trimming and J lost 3 bases; unmatched junction nucleotides: 8. This CDR3 has 17 residues. The CDR3 spells CASSLAGIGGATDTQYF. The DNA of the CDR3 is TGTGCCAGCAGCTTAGCGGGTATCGGGGGGGCAACAGATACGCAGTATTTT.

The chain's CDR3 is CASRGLAGGEYEQYF. DNA of the CDR3: TGTGCCAGTAGAGGACTAGCGGGAGGGGAGTACGAGCAGTACTTC. V and J are TRBV19 and TRBJ2-7; 15 nucleotides line up with TRBD2. The ends lost 6 bases at V and 4 bases at J; junction bases unmatched: 4. Germline lookup yields CDR1 LNHDA and CDR2 SQIVND (reference sequence). The CDR3 covers 15 residues. The full variable domain, completed using reference TRBV19 and TRBJ2-7, is DGGITQSPKYLFRKEGQNVTLSCEQNLNHDAMYWYRQDPGQGLRLIYYSQIVNDFQKGDIAEGYSVSREKKESFPLTVTSAQKNPTAFYLCASRGLAGGEYEQYFGPGTRLTVT.

The rearrangement uses TRBV6-5 and TRBJ1-1; 7 bases are shared with TRBD1. CDR1 MNHEY and CDR2 SVGAGI come from the germline V gene. J was trimmed by 5 bases and V by 9 bases; bases with no gene match: 9. CDR3 length equals 13 residues. This chain's CDR3 is CASYGGRGTEAFF. In DNA, the CDR3 is TGTGCCAGTTATGGAGGCAGGGGGACTGAAGCTTTCTTT.

The chain combines TRBV4-2 with TRBJ1-2, with D possibly matching TRBD1 (5 bases). This CDR3 contains 13 residues. V was shortened by 1 base and J by 4 bases, with 7 bases between the two germline ends. The germline V gene encodes CDR1 LGHNA and CDR2 YNFKEQ. The CDR3 DNA follows: TGTGCCAGCAGCCAAGGGGACTTCTATGGCTACACCTTC. This codes for CASSQGDFYGYTF.

The V call is TRBV9, the J call TRBJ2-2; 8 bases are a match to TRBD1. CDR3 size: 16 residues. In germline, CDR1 is SGDLS, CDR2 YYNGEE. The junction had 8 bases not matched to a gene; V was cut back by 0 bases and J by 7 bases. The CDR3 spells CASSVDGQGSGGELFF. The CDR3 nucleotides read TGTGCCAGCAGCGTAGACGGACAGGGATCAGGCGGGGAGCTGTTTTTT.